What follows are 18 T cell receptor beta chains derived from one specimen sequenced in a study of cytomegalovirus exposure and HLA in healthy donors. Measured with immunoSEQ multiplex PCR; TCRdb has only the in-frame clones, and not every one. This table holds a few hundred thousand clones, around four fifths found once. The sequenced sample consisted of PBMCs. The receptors stem from a woman in her twenties or thirties in good health and CMV-seropositive.

DNA of the CDR3: TGCGCCAGCCAGGATAATAAGGGCGAGCAGTTCTTC. It specifies CASQDNKGEQFF. The chain employs TRBV23-1 and TRBJ2-1; D uncertain. TRBV23-1 is assigned to the ORF class and has an uncertain function. The V and J ends lost 8 bases and 10 bases respectively, with 15 bases between them. This CDR3 has 12 amino acids.

The rearrangement links TRBV7-9 to TRBJ2-5; 9 bases align to TRBD2. The trim removed 5 bases at V and 6 bases at J, leaving 13 bases unmatched. This CDR3 region has 16 residues. CDR1 SEHNR and CDR2 FQNEAQ come from the germline V gene (reference sequence). This CDR3 is CASSKPSAGGLKTQYF. CDR3 DNA: TGTGCCAGCAGCAAACCTTCGGCGGGAGGGTTAAAGACCCAGTACTTC.

This clone is classed as medium-sized. The chain combines TRBV4-1 with TRBJ1-2; a possible D gene is TRBD1 (6 bases). V shed 2 bases and J shed 8 bases, with 12 bases lying between them. The germline V gene encodes CDR1 MGHRA and CDR2 YSYEKL. CDR3 length: 13 amino acids. CDR3 sequence (DNA): TGCGCCAGCAGCCAATACAGGGATTTCGGCTACACCTTC. Protein sequence: CASSQYRDFGYTF.

This clone came up once. The J gene is TRBJ1-1, the V gene TRBV2; 7 nucleotides match TRBD1. The V gene's germline CDR1 is SNHLY and CDR2 FYNNEI. Trimming cost V 7 bases and J 7 bases; bases outside gene matches: 12. The CDR3 covers 14 residues. The CDR3 reads CASTRDSEPYEAFF. CDR3 sequence (DNA): TGTGCCAGCACCCGGGACAGTGAACCTTATGAAGCTTTCTTT.

The chain joins TRBV5-1 to TRBJ2-1; D perhaps matches TRBD1 (6 bases). Looked up from germline, CDR1 is SGHRS and CDR2 is YFSETQ. V was pared by 4 bases and J by 10 bases, with 9 bases between. The CDR3 contains 11 residues. CDR3 protein: CASSGGGEQFF. CDR3 sequence (DNA): TGCGCCAGCAGCGGGGGCGGCGAGCAGTTCTTC. Filled out from reference TRBV5-1 and TRBJ2-1, the complete variable domain reads KAGVTQTPRYLIKTRGQQVTLSCSPISGHRSVSWYQQTPGQGLQFLFEYFSETQRNKGNFPGRFSGRQFSNSRSEMNVSTLELGDSALYLCASSGGGEQFFGPGTRLTVL.

This clone was seen ten or more times. This chain joins TRBV27 and TRBJ2-7, with TRBD1 matching 8 bases. Trimming took 0 bases from V and 4 from J; bases not matched to a gene: 11. CDR1 and CDR2 (germline): MNHEY, SMNVEV (reference sequence). The CDR3 runs 17 residues. CDR3: CASSLSGTGYLRYEQYF. In DNA, the CDR3 is TGTGCCAGCAGTTTATCCGGGACAGGCTACCTAAGGTACGAGCAGTACTTC.

The chain carries TRBV11-3 and TRBJ2-7; possible D gene TRBD1, 7 bases. CDR1 and CDR2 (germline): SGHNT, YENEEA. The ends were cut back, 8 bases at V and 3 bases at J, with 23 bases in the middle. There are 16 residues in the CDR3. CDR3 protein: CASGGLYRGTYYEQYF. CDR3 sequence (DNA): TGTGCCAGCGGAGGGTTATACAGGGGAACTTACTACGAGCAGTACTTC.

The chain is built from TRBV25-1 and TRBJ2-7; 8 positions agree with TRBD2. After removal of 3 bases from V and 8 bases from J, the junction contained 6 bases not matched to a gene. There are 13 residues in the CDR3. The germline V gene encodes CDR1 MGHDK and CDR2 SYGVNS. CDR3 region: CASSDKGTRKQYF. CDR3 nucleotides: TGTGCCAGCAGTGACAAGGGGACTAGAAAGCAGTACTTC.

The chain is built from TRBV27 and TRBJ1-1, with a tentative D call TRBD1 (5 bases). The CDR3 runs to 15 residues. Trimming stripped 1 base from V and 4 bases from J, with 13 bases between. CDR1 is MNHEY and CDR2 is SMNVEV in the germline V gene (reference sequence). CDR3 nucleotides: TGTGCCAGCAGTTTATTGACAGTCATAGTCACTGAAGCTTTCTTT. Its translation: CASSLLTVIVTEAFF.

The V call is TRBV6-6, the J call TRBJ2-7, with 7 bases matching TRBD1. This CDR3 is built from 15 residues. The V segment lost 5 bases and the J segment 0 bases; nucleotides outside the gene matches: 7. CDR1 is MNHNY, CDR2 SVGAGI, per germline (reference sequence). CDR3 residues: CASSIRRDSSYEQYF. The CDR3 coding sequence is TGTGCCAGCAGTATAAGACGGGACAGCTCCTACGAGCAGTACTTC.

CDR3 loop: CASSLEGQDYGYTF. The CDR3, as DNA: TGCGCCAGCAGCTTGGAGGGACAGGACTATGGCTACACCTTC. V gene TRBV5-1 combines with J gene TRBJ1-2; 8 positions agree with TRBD1. Trimming cost V 0 bases and J 3 bases; bases outside gene matches: 1. The length of the CDR3 is 14 residues. The germline gives CDR1 SGHRS, CDR2 YFSETQ.

The chain has TRBV7-2 and TRBJ2-6; a possible D gene is TRBD1 (5 bases). Trimming took 5 bases from V and 10 from J, leaving 18 bases between them. Germline V CDR1 and CDR2: SGHTA, FQGNSA. This CDR3 spans 15 amino acids. CDR3 sequence (DNA): TGTGCCAGCAGCCTTGTGGGGCGCTCGTCTAACGTCCTGACTTTC. Encoded protein: CASSLVGRSSNVLTF.

CDR3 protein: CASSKGTATNEKLFF. The CDR3 region has the DNA TGCGCCAGCAGCAAAGGGACGGCAACTAATGAAAAACTGTTTTTT. The gene calls are TRBV5-1 and TRBJ1-4; a possible D gene is TRBD1 (5 bases). V was cut by 4 bases and J by 0 bases, with 10 bases left in between. The CDR3 is made up of 15 amino acids. Germline CDR1 SGHRS, CDR2 YFSETQ.

This chain connects TRBV5-6 to TRBJ1-2; tentatively, D is TRBD1 (6 bases). The CDR3 is 13 amino acids. The germline V and J ends were trimmed by 1 base and 4 bases, with 8 bases remaining between them. From germline, CDR1 is SGHDT and CDR2 YYEEEE. The DNA for the CDR3 is TGTGCCAGCAGCTTGAGGGGGTCCTATGGCTACACCTTC. This codes for CASSLRGSYGYTF.

The chain uses TRBV10-3 and TRBJ2-1; 11 positions match TRBD2. The CDR3 covers 16 residues. Germline V gene data show CDR1 as ENHRY and CDR2 as SYGVKD. After removal of 10 bases from V and 9 bases from J, the junction contained 17 bases not matched to a gene. CDR3 region: CASTGGLAGGSSEQFF. CDR3 coding DNA: TGTGCCAGCACAGGGGGTCTAGCGGGAGGATCAAGTGAGCAGTTCTTC.

The chain couples TRBV5-1 to TRBJ2-7; D tentatively reads TRBD1 or TRBD2 (5 bases each). The germline CDR1 and CDR2 sequences are SGHRS and YFSETQ. CDR3 length: 15 residues. V dropped 0 bases and J dropped 0 bases, with 10 bases sitting between them. The CDR3 DNA sequence: TGCGCCAGCAGCTTGGAAACCGGGACCTCCTACGAGCAGTACTTC. Protein: CASSLETGTSYEQYF.

CDR3 loop: CASSDRASGPLGEQFF. For the CDR3, the DNA is TGTGCCAGCAGTGATCGGGCTAGCGGACCTCTCGGTGAGCAGTTCTTC. V usage is TRBV2 and J usage is TRBJ2-1; 7 nucleotides match TRBD2. The CDR3 extends over 16 amino acids. Germline CDR1 and CDR2: SNHLY and FYNNEI. V was pared by 3 bases and J by 9 bases, with 14 bases of the junction left unmatched.

This chain uses TRBV6-5 with TRBJ1-2, with D perhaps matching TRBD1 (6 bases). CDR1 MNHEY and CDR2 SVGAGI come from the germline V gene. V was pared by 6 bases and J by 10 bases, with 15 bases between. The CDR3 runs to 12 residues. Here the CDR3 reads CASSPEGGLYTF. The CDR3 DNA reads as TGTGCCAGCAGCCCCGAGGGGGGTCTCTACACCTTC.